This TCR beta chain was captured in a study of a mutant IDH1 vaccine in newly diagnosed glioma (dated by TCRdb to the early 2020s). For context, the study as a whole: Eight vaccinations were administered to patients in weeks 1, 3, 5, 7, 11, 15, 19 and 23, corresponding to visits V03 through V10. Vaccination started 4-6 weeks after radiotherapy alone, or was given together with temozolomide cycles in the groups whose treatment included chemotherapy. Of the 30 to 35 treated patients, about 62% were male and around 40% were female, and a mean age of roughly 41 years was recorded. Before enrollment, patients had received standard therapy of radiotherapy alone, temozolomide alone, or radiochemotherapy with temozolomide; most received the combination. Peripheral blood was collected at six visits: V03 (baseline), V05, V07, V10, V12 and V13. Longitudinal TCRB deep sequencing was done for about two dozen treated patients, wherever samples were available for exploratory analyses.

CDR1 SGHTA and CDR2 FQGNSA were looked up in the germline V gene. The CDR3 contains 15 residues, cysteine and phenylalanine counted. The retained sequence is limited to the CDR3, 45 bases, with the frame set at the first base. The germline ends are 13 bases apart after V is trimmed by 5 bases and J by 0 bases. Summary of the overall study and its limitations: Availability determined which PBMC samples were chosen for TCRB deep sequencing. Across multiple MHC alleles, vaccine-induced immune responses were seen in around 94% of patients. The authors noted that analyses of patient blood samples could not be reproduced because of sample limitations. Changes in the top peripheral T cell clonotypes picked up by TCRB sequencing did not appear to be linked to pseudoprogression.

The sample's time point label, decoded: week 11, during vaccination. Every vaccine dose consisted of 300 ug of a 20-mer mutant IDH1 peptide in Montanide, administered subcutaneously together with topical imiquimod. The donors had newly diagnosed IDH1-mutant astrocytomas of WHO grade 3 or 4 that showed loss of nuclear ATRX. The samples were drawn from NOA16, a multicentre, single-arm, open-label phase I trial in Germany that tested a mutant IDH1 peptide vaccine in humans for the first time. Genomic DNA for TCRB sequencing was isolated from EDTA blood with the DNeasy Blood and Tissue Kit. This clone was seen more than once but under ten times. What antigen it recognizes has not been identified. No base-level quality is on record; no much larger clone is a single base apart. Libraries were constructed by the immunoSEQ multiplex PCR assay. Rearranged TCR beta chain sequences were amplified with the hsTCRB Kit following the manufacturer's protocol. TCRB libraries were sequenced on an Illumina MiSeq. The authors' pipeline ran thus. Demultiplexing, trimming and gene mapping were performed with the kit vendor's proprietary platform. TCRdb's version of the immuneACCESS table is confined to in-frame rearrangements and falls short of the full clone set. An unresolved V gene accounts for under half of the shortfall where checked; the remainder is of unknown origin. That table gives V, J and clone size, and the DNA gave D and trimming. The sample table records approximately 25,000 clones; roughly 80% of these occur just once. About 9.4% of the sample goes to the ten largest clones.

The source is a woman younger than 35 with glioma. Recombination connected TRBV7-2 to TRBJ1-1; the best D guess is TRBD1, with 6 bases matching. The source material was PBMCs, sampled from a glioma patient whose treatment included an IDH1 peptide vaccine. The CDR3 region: CASSPQTGLNTEAFF. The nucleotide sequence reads TGTGCCAGCAGCCCCCAGACAGGTTTGAACACTGAAGCTTTCTTT.